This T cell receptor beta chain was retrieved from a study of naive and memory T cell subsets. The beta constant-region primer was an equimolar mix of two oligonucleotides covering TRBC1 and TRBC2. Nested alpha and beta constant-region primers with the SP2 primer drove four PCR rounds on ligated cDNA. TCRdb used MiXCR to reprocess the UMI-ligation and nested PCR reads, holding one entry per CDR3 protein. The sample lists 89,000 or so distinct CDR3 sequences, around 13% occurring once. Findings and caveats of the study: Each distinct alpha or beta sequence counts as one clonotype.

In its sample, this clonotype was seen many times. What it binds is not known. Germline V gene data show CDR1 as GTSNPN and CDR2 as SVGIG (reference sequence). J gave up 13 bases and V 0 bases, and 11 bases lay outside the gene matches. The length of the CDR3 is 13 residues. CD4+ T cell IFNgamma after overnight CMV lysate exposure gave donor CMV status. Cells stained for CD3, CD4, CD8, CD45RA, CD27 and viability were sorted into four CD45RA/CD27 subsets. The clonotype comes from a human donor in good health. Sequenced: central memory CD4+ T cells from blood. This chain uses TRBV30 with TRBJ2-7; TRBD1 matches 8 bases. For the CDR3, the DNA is TGTGCCTGGAGTGTAGGACAGGGCCTGTGGCAATACTTC. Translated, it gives CAWSVGQGLWQYF.